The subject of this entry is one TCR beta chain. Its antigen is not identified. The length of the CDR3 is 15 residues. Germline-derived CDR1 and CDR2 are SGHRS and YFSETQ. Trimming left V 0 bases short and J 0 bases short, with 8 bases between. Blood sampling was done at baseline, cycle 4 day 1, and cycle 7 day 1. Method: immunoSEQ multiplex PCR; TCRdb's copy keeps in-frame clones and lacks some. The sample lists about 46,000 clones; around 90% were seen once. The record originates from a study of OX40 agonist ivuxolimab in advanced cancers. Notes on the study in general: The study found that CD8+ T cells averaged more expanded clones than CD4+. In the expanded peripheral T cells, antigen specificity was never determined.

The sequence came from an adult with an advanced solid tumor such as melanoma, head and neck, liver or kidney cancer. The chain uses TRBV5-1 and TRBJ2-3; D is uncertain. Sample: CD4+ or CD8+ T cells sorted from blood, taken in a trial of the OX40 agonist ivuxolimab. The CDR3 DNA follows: TGCGCCAGCAGCTTGGAGGTCCCTAGCACAGATACGCAGTATTTT. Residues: CASSLEVPSTDTQYF.